Listed here are 29 T cell receptor beta chains from one sample, sequenced in a study of blood T cells in healthy people across ages. It was with a sample-barcoded 5' primer and a J-beta primer mix that a second PCR of roughly 6 to 12 cycles was run. TCRdb independently ran MiXCR on the 5' RACE reads; one entry per CDR3 protein. The sample includes around 1,900,000 distinct CDR3 sequences, about 39% of them seen just once. The sequenced sample was blood. These receptors were collected from a human donor in good health.

The rearrangement links TRBV9 to TRBJ1-2, with a possible D match to TRBD1 (6 bases). The CDR3 has 11 residues. Germline V gene sequence: CDR1 SGDLS, CDR2 YYNGEE. The germline V and J ends were trimmed by 7 bases and 2 bases, with 6 bases remaining between them. DNA for the CDR3: TGTGCCAGCCAGGGGAACTATGGCTACACCTTC. Translation: CASQGNYGYTF.

This rearrangement joins TRBV10-3 to TRBJ1-2; D ambiguous. Trimming shortened V by 2 bases and J by 7 bases, and 11 bases separated the two germline ends. Germline CDR1 ENHRY, CDR2 SYGVKD. CDR3 length: 13 residues. CDR3 bases: TGTGCCATCAGTGAGGGTCTAGGAGGTGGCTACACCTTC. This sequence encodes CAISEGLGGGYTF.

A remark on this clonotype: The junction shows a germline mismatch at one end, possibly a read error. This chain joins TRBV20-1 and TRBJ1-5; possibly TRBD1 for D (5 bases). The CDR3 spans 16 residues. Germline-derived CDR1 and CDR2 are DFQATT and SNEGSKA (reference sequence). CDR3 loop: CSASDAGGVSNPPQHF. CDR3 in DNA: TGCAGTGCTAGCGATGCGGGGGGAGTTAGCAATCCGCCCCAGCATTTT.

This chain joins TRBV20-1 and TRBJ2-6; D call uncertain. The CDR3 sequence is 15 residues long. With 2 bases removed from V and 4 bases from J, the gap between germline ends came to 12 bases. Germline V gives CDR1 DFQATT, CDR2 SNEGSKA (reference sequence). CDR3 sequence: CSARRWVSGANVLTF. In DNA form, the CDR3 reads TGCAGTGCTAGAAGATGGGTCTCCGGGGCCAACGTCCTGACTTTC.

This clonotype came up a few times. The genes are TRBV3-1 and TRBJ2-1; D uncertain. The CDR3 sequence is 16 residues long. The germline V gene has CDR1 LGHDT and CDR2 YNNKEL (reference sequence). Trimming took 0 bases from V and 4 from J, leaving 13 bases between them. CDR3 bases: TGTGCCAGCAGCCAAGAACCAAATGCCGGATACAATGAGCAGTTCTTC. Amino acid sequence: CASSQEPNAGYNEQFF.

V usage is TRBV4-2 and J usage is TRBJ2-3; no clear D. CDR1 and CDR2 from the germline V gene are LGHNA and YNFKEQ. Between the trimmed V and J ends, which lost 0 bases and 5 bases, there was a span of 9 bases. The CDR3 spans 14 residues. CDR3 in DNA: TGTGCCAGCAGCCAAGATAAAGGGTTAGATACGCAGTATTTT. Its protein is CASSQDKGLDTQYF.

This clonotype was recorded at least ten times. This rearrangement joins TRBV29-1 to TRBJ2-5, with 7 nucleotides matching TRBD2. V was pared by 0 bases and J by 2 bases, with 6 bases of the junction left unmatched. Germline CDR1 and CDR2: SQVTM and ANQGSEA. The CDR3 runs to 15 residues. CDR3 nucleotides: TGCAGCGTTGAAGAGTTACTAGCGATACAAGAGACCCAGTACTTC. It specifies CSVEELLAIQETQYF. The full variable domain, rest sourced from reference TRBV29-1 and TRBJ2-5, is SAVISQKPSRDICQRGTSLTIQCQVDSQVTMMFWYRQQPGQSLTLIATANQGSEATYESGFVIDKFPISRPNLTFSTLTVSNMSPEDSSIYLCSVEELLAIQETQYFGPGTRLLVL.

The gene calls are TRBV9 and TRBJ2-7; D is undetermined. V was pared by 0 bases and J by 6 bases, with 10 bases between. There are 13 residues in the CDR3. Germline CDR1 is SGDLS and CDR2 is YYNGEE. This CDR3 is CASSVGGRTEQYF. The CDR3 coding sequence is TGTGCCAGCAGCGTAGGAGGCAGAACCGAGCAGTACTTC.

CDR3 loop: CASSFGGGFNEQFF. The CDR3 nucleotides are TGTGCCAGCAGCTTCGGGGGGGGGTTCAATGAGCAGTTCTTC. The chain employs TRBV7-2 and TRBJ2-1; 8 bases align to TRBD2. The CDR3 has 14 amino acids. Germline loops: CDR1 SGHTA, CDR2 FQGNSA. Trimming removed 3 bases from V and 6 bases from J; junction bases left unmatched: 4.

For this clonotype: A clone one base away is much larger, so this may be a read error. The rearrangement uses TRBV29-1 and TRBJ2-1; D remains ambiguous. The length of the CDR3 is 12 residues. CDR1 and CDR2 (germline): SQVTM, ANQGSEA. The CDR3 spells CSVVPAYIEQFF. The CDR3 coding sequence is TGCAGCGTTGTGCCAGCGTACATTGAGCAGTTCTTC.

This clonotype was seen repeatedly, ten times or more. The J gene is TRBJ2-1, the V gene TRBV7-3, with 10 bases lining up with TRBD2. The CDR3 loop spans 15 amino acids. V shed 5 bases, J shed 6 bases, and the junction held 7 bases outside the gene matches. Germline V gene sequence: CDR1 SGHTA, CDR2 FQGTGA. CDR3 DNA: TGTGCCAGCAGCCCTGGACTAGCGGTGGGCAATGAGCAGTTCTTC. Its translation: CASSPGLAVGNEQFF. Drawing the rest from reference TRBV7-3 and TRBJ2-1, the complete variable domain is GAGVSQTPSNKVTEKGKYVELRCDPISGHTALYWYRQSLGQGPEFLIYFQGTGAADDSGLPNDRFFAVRPEGSVSTLKIQRTERGDSAVYLCASSPGLAVGNEQFFGPGTRLTVL.

V and J are TRBV7-3 and TRBJ2-1, with a possible D match to TRBD1 (7 bases). The last part of the DNA fits TRBJ2-7 better; the J call may be wrong. CDR3 length equals 15 residues. The germline V gene has CDR1 SGHTA and CDR2 FQGTGA. CDR3 loop: CASSLIGGQLNEQYF. In nucleotides, the CDR3 is TGTGCCAGCAGCTTAATCGGGGGACAGCTCAATGAGCAGTACTTC.

This clonotype was counted only a few times. The chain links TRBV24-1 to TRBJ2-1; 8 nucleotides line up with TRBD1. The J segment lost 9 bases and the V segment lost 4 bases, leaving 7 bases of the junction unmatched. Germline V gene data show CDR1 as KGHDR and CDR2 as SFDVKD. This CDR3 comprises 14 residues. The CDR3 spells CATSDPDRVGEQFF. DNA of the CDR3: TGTGCCACCAGTGACCCGGACAGGGTCGGTGAGCAGTTCTTC.

The genes are TRBV7-6 and TRBJ2-5; D gene ambiguous. The CDR3 covers 14 residues. Germline V CDR1 and CDR2: SGHVS, FNYEAQ. Trimming removed 4 bases from V and 2 bases from J, with 11 bases in between. CDR3 protein: CASSSSQTQETQYF. In DNA, the CDR3 is TGTGCCAGCAGCTCCAGCCAGACTCAAGAGACCCAGTACTTC.

In this sample, this clonotype turned up once. This chain links TRBV14 with TRBJ2-1; D is uncertain. V lost 3 bases, J lost 12 bases, and 9 bases lay in between. This CDR3 region has 11 residues. Germline CDR1 reads SGHDN; CDR2 reads FVKESK. As DNA, the CDR3 is TGTGCCAGCAGCCAGGGTGGGTCGCAGTTCTTC. Its translation: CASSQGGSQFF. The variable domain in full, with the rest retrieved from reference TRBV14 and TRBJ2-1, is EAGVTQFPSHSVIEKGQTVTLRCDPISGHDNLYWYRRVMGKEIKFLLHFVKESKQDESGMPNNRFLAERTGGTYSTLKVQPAELEDSGVYFCASSQGGSQFFGPGTRLTVL.

The chain recombines TRBV7-2 with TRBJ2-1; the match to TRBD1 covers 11 bases. The CDR3 contains 16 residues. The germline V gene encodes CDR1 SGHTA and CDR2 FQGNSA. The junction had 5 bases not matched to a gene; V was cut back by 1 base and J by 6 bases. The CDR3 nucleotides are TGTGCCAGCAGCTTAGTCGGGACAGGGGGGGGCAATGAGCAGTTCTTC. It translates to CASSLVGTGGGNEQFF.

This sequence joins TRBV27 and TRBJ2-2; D is ambiguous. The CDR3 extends over 14 amino acids. Trimming stripped 5 bases from V and 6 bases from J, with 13 bases between. The germline gives CDR1 MNHEY, CDR2 SMNVEV (reference sequence). This CDR3 reads CASSQLHRAGELFF. In DNA, the CDR3 is TGTGCCAGCAGTCAACTACATAGGGCCGGGGAGCTGTTTTTT.

The gene calls are TRBV7-2 and TRBJ2-7; TRBD1 matches 7 bases. The CDR3 covers 15 residues. The V segment lost 4 bases and the J segment 0 bases; nucleotides outside the gene matches: 6. CDR1 is SGHTA, CDR2 FQGNSA, per germline. In DNA, the CDR3 is TGTGCCAGCAGCTCTACAGGGGCTACCTCCTACGAGCAGTACTTC. As protein: CASSSTGATSYEQYF. Variable domain in full (rest from reference TRBV7-2 and TRBJ2-7): GAGVSQSPSNKVTEKGKDVELRCDPISGHTALYWYRQSLGQGLEFLIYFQGNSAPDKSGLPSDRFSAERTGGSVSTLTIQRTQQEDSAVYLCASSSTGATSYEQYFGPGTRLTVT.

V is TRBV12-3 or TRBV12-4 and J is TRBJ1-5; D uncertain. Between the trimmed V and J ends, which lost 5 bases and 5 bases, there was a span of 10 bases. There are 13 residues in the CDR3. CDR3 sequence: CASSPSADQPQHF. CDR3 coding DNA: TGTGCCAGCAGTCCATCCGCCGATCAGCCCCAGCATTTT.

The chain joins TRBV20-1 to TRBJ1-2; D unresolved. This CDR3 contains 11 residues. Germline loops: CDR1 DFQATT, CDR2 SNEGSKA (reference sequence). The V end was cut by 6 bases, the J end by 7 bases, with 12 bases between. DNA of the CDR3: TGCAGTGCCGAGGTTAACCCTGGCTACACCTTC. This encodes CSAEVNPGYTF.

The sample holds a few counts of this clonotype. The chain has TRBV7-8 and TRBJ2-1; D is unresolved. V was pared by 5 bases and J by 0 bases, with 8 bases between. Germline values: CDR1 SGHVS, CDR2 FQNEAQ. The CDR3 spans 14 residues. The CDR3 region has the DNA TGTGCCAGCAGCCCGACCCGCTCCTACAATGAGCAGTTCTTC. This sequence encodes CASSPTRSYNEQFF.

The sample holds a few counts of this clonotype. The chain employs TRBV7-2 and TRBJ2-1; D possibly uses TRBD1 or TRBD2 (5 bases each). This CDR3 contains 16 residues. With 1 base removed from V and 0 bases from J, the gap between germline ends came to 10 bases. Looked up from germline, CDR1 is SGHTA and CDR2 is FQGNSA. The CDR3 DNA follows: TGTGCCAGCAGCTTAGGGGGGTTCGGCTCCTACAATGAGCAGTTCTTC. Encoded protein: CASSLGGFGSYNEQFF.

The chain recombines TRBV5-1 with TRBJ1-5; weak D call: TRBD1 (5 bases). Trimming removed 4 bases at V and 4 bases at J, with 15 bases between. CDR3 size: 15 residues. In germline, CDR1 is SGHRS, CDR2 YFSETQ. The CDR3 is CASSISGQLNQPQHF. CDR3 coding DNA: TGCGCCAGCAGCATTAGCGGACAACTAAATCAGCCCCAGCATTTT.

This clonotype was counted a few times. The chain has TRBV6-2 or TRBV6-3 and TRBJ2-7; 8 bases map to TRBD1. Per the germline V gene, CDR1 is MNHEY and CDR2 is SVGEGT. The CDR3 runs 14 residues. Trimming cost V 6 bases and J 3 bases; bases outside gene matches: 7. The CDR3 bases are TGTGCCAGCAGGCCCGTGGACAGGGACTACGAGCAGTACTTC. Translated, it gives CASRPVDRDYEQYF.

V and J are TRBV11-2 and TRBJ1-3; D might be TRBD1 (6 bases). Trimming took 4 bases from V and 0 from J, leaving 19 bases between them. Germline CDR1 is SGHAT and CDR2 is FQNNGV. The CDR3 runs to 18 residues. The CDR3 nucleotides read TGTGCCAGCAGCTACTGGGGGGGGCGTACGAGCTCTGGAAACACCATATATTTT. It encodes CASSYWGGRTSSGNTIYF.

This clonotype turned up a few times. J is TRBJ2-7 and V is TRBV5-1; D gene ambiguous. With 4 bases removed from V and 0 bases from J, the gap between germline ends came to 14 bases. Germline V gene sequence: CDR1 SGHRS, CDR2 YFSETQ. The CDR3 is made up of 15 amino acids. The CDR3 coding sequence is TGCGCCAGCAGCAAGTCCTCTGGAAGCTCCTACGAGCAGTACTTC. This sequence encodes CASSKSSGSSYEQYF.

There are a few counts of this clonotype. The chain joins TRBV3-1 to TRBJ1-2, with D possibly TRBD1 on 6 matching bases. The V end was cut by 4 bases, the J end by 3 bases, with 15 bases between. The CDR3 is 15 amino acids. The germline gives CDR1 LGHDT, CDR2 YNNKEL (reference sequence). CDR3 bases: TGTGCCAGCAGCCTCTGGACAGTTGGAGACTATGGCTACACCTTC. Translating gives CASSLWTVGDYGYTF.

The table lists this clonotype with a few counts. The rearrangement links TRBV29-1 to TRBJ2-1, with 7 bases matching TRBD1. Per germline, CDR1 SQVTM and CDR2 ANQGSEA. The CDR3 has 12 residues. The J segment lost 8 bases and the V segment lost 6 bases, leaving 7 bases of the junction unmatched. CDR3 sequence reads: CSVDNRGDEQFF. CDR3 in DNA: TGCAGCGTGGACAACAGGGGCGATGAGCAGTTCTTC.

This clonotype was picked up a small number of times. The chain is built from TRBV11-2 and TRBJ1-2; D is possibly TRBD1 (6 bases). Looked up from germline, CDR1 is SGHAT and CDR2 is FQNNGV. CDR3 length: 14 amino acids. V lost 1 base to trimming and J lost 7 bases, with 13 bases between them. CDR3 sequence: CASSLGGRGIGYTF. For the CDR3, the DNA is TGTGCCAGCAGCTTAGGGGGCAGGGGAATTGGCTACACCTTC.